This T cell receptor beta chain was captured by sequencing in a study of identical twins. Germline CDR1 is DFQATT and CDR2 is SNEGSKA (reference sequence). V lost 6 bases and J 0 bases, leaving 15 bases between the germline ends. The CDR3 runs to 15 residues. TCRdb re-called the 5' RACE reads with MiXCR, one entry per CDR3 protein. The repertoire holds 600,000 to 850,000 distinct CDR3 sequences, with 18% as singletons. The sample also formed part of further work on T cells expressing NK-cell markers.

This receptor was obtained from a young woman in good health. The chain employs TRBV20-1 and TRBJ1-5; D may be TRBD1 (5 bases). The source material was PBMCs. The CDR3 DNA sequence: TGCAGTGCGACTATGGGGGAAAATAGCAATCAGCCCCAGCATTTT. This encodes CSATMGENSNQPQHF.